Listed below are T cell receptor beta chains from one sample, sequenced in a study of cytomegalovirus exposure and HLA in healthy donors. Produced via immunoSEQ multiplex PCR; TCRdb's table is partial and in-frame only. Among roughly 110,000 clones, 65% to 85% were seen once, and the ten largest hold 2% to 3%. Source material: PBMCs. These receptors all come from a man younger than 35 in good health and CMV-seronegative. The CDR3 runs from the conserved cysteine through the conserved F or W. D genes are given only for firm matches. Clone size is given for some rows only: seen once, a few or many times, or a class if the clone is expanded.

j_call v_call d_call clone_size cdr3_nt cdr3_aa
TRBJ2-2 TRBV5-1 TRBD2 NA TGCGCCAGCAGCTTGGCCGCCAGCGGGGGGCCCAAGGGGGAGCTGTTTTTT CASSLAASGGPKGELFF
TRBJ2-2 TRBV4-3 TRBD1 few TGCGCCAGCAGCCCCAGTACGGGGACAGGGGGGGTCGGGGAGCTGTTTTTT CASSPSTGTGGVGELFF
TRBJ2-7 TRBV4-3 NA few TGCGCCAGCAGCCAAGACCGGGTGGGAGCTTACGAGCAGTACTTC CASSQDRVGAYEQYF
TRBJ1-1 TRBV9 TRBD1 NA TGTGCCAGCAGCTTGAGGACAGGGGGCACTGAAGCTTTCTTT CASSLRTGGTEAFF
TRBJ1-5 TRBV28 TRBD1 NA TGTGCCAGCAGTGGCAACCTAGGACAGGGAAATCAGCCCCAGCATTTT CASSGNLGQGNQPQHF
TRBJ2-7 TRBV6-5 TRBD1 few TGTGCCAGCAGGCGGGACAGGGGATCCTACGAGCAGTACTTC CASRRDRGSYEQYF
TRBJ2-3 TRBV6-6 TRBD1 NA TGTGCCAGCAGTTATCCGGGACAGGGGTTCGGCACGCAGTATTTT CASSYPGQGFGTQYF
TRBJ1-2 TRBV5-6 TRBD1 NA TGTGCCAGCAGCTTGGCAGCCTGGACAGGCCTCTATGGCTACACCTTC CASSLAAWTGLYGYTF
TRBJ2-7 TRBV19 TRBD1 NA TGTGCCAGCCGGGGACAGGGCTCCTACGAGCAGTACTTC CASRGQGSYEQYF
TRBJ2-3 TRBV7-2 TRBD2 NA TGTGCCAGCAGCCAAGCGGGAAATACGCAGTATTTT CASSQAGNTQYF
TRBJ2-5 TRBV28 TRBD1 NA TGTGCCAGCAACCCCAATCCGGGACAGACACAAGAGACCCAGTACTTC CASNPNPGQTQETQYF
TRBJ1-2 TRBV28 NA NA TGTGCCAGCAGTTCCCCGGGGGGGTTAGGTGGCTACCCCTTC CASSSPGGLGGYPF
TRBJ2-1 TRBV20-1 NA once TGCAGTGCTAGAGCGCCCCTTACGGAGTTCTTC CSARAPLTEFF
TRBJ2-1 TRBV19 TRBD2 NA TGTGCCAGTAGTCTCGGACTAGCGGGCTACAATGAGCAGTTCTTC CASSLGLAGYNEQFF
TRBJ2-1 TRBV7-9 TRBD2 NA TGTTCCAGCAGCTTAGGGGCGGGGGGGCAGTTCTTC CSSSLGAGGQFF
TRBJ1-1 TRBV6-6 NA NA TGTGCCAGCAGTGTAATCTATGAGAAAGGAGCAGCTTTCTTT CASSVIYEKGAAFF
TRBJ2-1 TRBV11-2 NA NA TGTGCCAGCAGCACCCCGTTTAGCGGAAATGAGCAGTTCTTC CASSTPFSGNEQFF
TRBJ2-7 TRBV7-3 NA NA TGTGCCAGCAGCTTAAGCCCAGGGACCTACGAGCAGTACTTC CASSLSPGTYEQYF
TRBJ2-2 TRBV5-1 TRBD2 NA TGCGCCAGCAGCCCGGGACTAGCGGGGGTCGGGGAGCTGTTTTTT CASSPGLAGVGELFF
TRBJ1-3 TRBV2 NA NA TGTGCCAGCTTAGGAGGAGCGATCCTTCGCGGAAACACCATATATTTT CASLGGAILRGNTIYF
TRBJ1-1 TRBV5-1 TRBD1 NA TGCGCCAGCAGACCAGGGGGACCTATGAACACTGAAGCTTTCTTT CASRPGGPMNTEAFF
TRBJ2-5 TRBV7-9 TRBD1 once TGTGCCAGCAGCTTGGGACAGACGGAAGAGACCCAGTACTTC CASSLGQTEETQYF
TRBJ2-5 TRBV27 TRBD1 NA TGTGCCAGCACGGGGACCCCGGGACAGGACGAGACCCAGTACTTC CASTGTPGQDETQYF
TRBJ2-5 TRBV6-1 NA NA TGTGCCAGCAGTGTTGGGGGGCAAGAGACCCAGTACTTC CASSVGGQETQYF
TRBJ2-7 TRBV15 TRBD2 NA TGTGCCACCAGCAAGTACCAGCTCCAAACACTAGCGGGGGGACCCTCCTACGAGCAGTACTTC CATSKYQLQTLAGGPSYEQYF
TRBJ2-7 TRBV7-2 TRBD1 NA TGTGCCAGCAGCTTGGCTGCAGACAGGGGCTACGAGCAGTACTTC CASSLAADRGYEQYF
TRBJ1-4 TRBV7-9 NA NA TGTGCCAGCAGCTTAGCCGGGGAGCTCCGGGAAAAACTGTTTTTT CASSLAGELREKLFF
TRBJ1-2 TRBV5-1 TRBD1 once TGCGCCAGCAGCTCCGAAAGGATGACAGGGATTAACTATGGCTACACCTTC CASSSERMTGINYGYTF
TRBJ1-2 TRBV28 TRBD1 NA TGTGCCAGCAGAATGCCGGGACAGGGACATGGCTATGGCTACACCTTC CASRMPGQGHGYGYTF
TRBJ1-1 TRBV6-4 NA NA TGTGCCAGCCGCGGGGAACCAACTAAAGCTTTCTTT CASRGEPTKAFF
TRBJ1-1 TRBV7-9 NA once TGTGCCAGCAGCTTGGGCAAAACAAACACTGAAGCTTTCTTT CASSLGKTNTEAFF
TRBJ2-5 TRBV27 TRBD2 NA TGTGCCAGCAGTCCCACGGGACTAGCGGGGGGAAAGACCCAGTACTTC CASSPTGLAGGKTQYF
TRBJ2-5 TRBV5-6 TRBD1 NA TGTGCCAGCAGCTTGCCAGGGGGCGGAGGAGAGACCCAGTACTTC CASSLPGGGGETQYF
TRBJ1-2 TRBV19 NA NA TGTGCCAGTAGTATAGTTGGAGACTTCAACTATGGCTACACCTTC CASSIVGDFNYGYTF
TRBJ2-6 TRBV5-4 NA NA TGTGCCAGCACCGGACAGTTCTCTGGGGCCAACGTCCTGACTTTC CASTGQFSGANVLTF
TRBJ1-1 TRBV6-4 NA NA TGTGCCAGCAGAGAGGGGGGGGAGAACACTGAAGCTTTCTTT CASREGGENTEAFF
TRBJ2-2 TRBV19 NA NA TGTGCCACGGCTAGCGTTGAGACCGGGGAGCTGTTTTTT CATASVETGELFF
TRBJ1-2 TRBV9 NA NA TGTGCCAGCAGCCCGATGACAAGGGGATTATATGGCTACACCTTC CASSPMTRGLYGYTF
TRBJ1-1 TRBV5-1 NA few TGCGCCAGCAGCGTTTGGGCAGGCTGGACTGAAGCTTTCTTT CASSVWAGWTEAFF
TRBJ2-7 TRBV27 TRBD1 NA TGTGCCAGCAGTTCCCCAGATACAGGGGGGCCCTTCTACGAGCAGTACTTC CASSSPDTGGPFYEQYF
TRBJ1-1 TRBV13 TRBD1 NA TGTGCCAGCAGCTTGGGGGCGGCGACAGGGGCGAACACTGAAGCTTTCTTT CASSLGAATGANTEAFF
TRBJ2-7 TRBV19 NA NA TGTGCCAGTAGTTTGCAGGGGCTGGGGGAGCAGTACTTC CASSLQGLGEQYF
TRBJ2-7 TRBV6-5 NA few TGTGCCAGCAGCCACAGGGGGGGAGGCCACGAGCAGTACTTC CASSHRGGGHEQYF
TRBJ2-1 TRBV5-1 TRBD2 NA TGCGCCAGCAGCCTTAAGACTAGCGGGGCCTACAATGAGCAGTTCTTC CASSLKTSGAYNEQFF
TRBJ2-5 TRBV7-2 NA NA TGTGCCAGCAGCTTAGTATTTCAGGAGACCCAGTACTTC CASSLVFQETQYF